Included here is one T cell receptor (beta chain) sequence, with context. This sample is drawn from a study of T-cell reconstitution after alpha-beta-depleted transplantation in children. Germline lookup yields CDR1 SEHNR and CDR2 FQNEAQ (reference sequence). V shed 3 bases and J shed 0 bases, with 11 bases lying between them. The length of the CDR3 is 15 residues. Preparing the TCRbeta library involved the use of unique molecular identifiers. From the PCR reads, TCRdb called clonotypes with MiXCR, one entry per CDR3 protein. Altogether about a million distinct CDR3 sequences are present, around 30% being singletons, with the ten largest covering roughly 27%.

The sequence was obtained from a boy under two years old who had a stem cell transplant for SCID, so the T cells may come from the graft donor. The specimen comprised PBMCs, mostly from graft donor cells, sampled 360 days after TCRalphabeta/CD19-depleted stem cell transplant. J is TRBJ2-5 and V is TRBV7-9, with unresolved D. The CDR3 spells CASSFIPVYQETQYF. In nucleotides, the CDR3 is TGTGCCAGCAGCTTCATCCCGGTTTACCAAGAGACCCAGTACTTC.